The present TCR beta chain was sequenced within a study of blood T cell repertoires in COVID-19. The overall study: Samples representing acute and convalescent COVID-19 were sourced from the United States, Italy and Spain. The analysed material was cDNA or gDNA that came from T cells, B-cell-depleted T cells, or PBMCs.

With 1 base removed from V and 4 bases from J, the gap between germline ends came to 13 bases. Germline values: CDR1 SGHAT, CDR2 FQDESV (reference sequence). The CDR3 spans 15 residues. Produced via immunoSEQ multiplex PCR; TCRdb's table is partial and in-frame only. The sample has approximately 270,000 clones; 70% to 85% are singletons. The origin of this receptor is a human donor with COVID-19, enrolled during active disease. The donor label of this sample is uncertain. The sample was peripheral blood. The chain has TRBV11-1 and TRBJ1-1; possibly TRBD1 for D (5 bases). The CDR3 region is CASSLGPPGGTEAFF. In nucleotides, the CDR3 is TGTGCCAGCAGCTTAGGACCCCCGGGGGGCACTGAAGCTTTCTTT.